This T cell receptor (beta chain) was obtained from a study of Graves' ophthalmopathy and Graves' hyperthyroidism. Study-level background: The study drew peripheral blood at initial diagnosis, before any treatment.

This clonotype was observed many times. The study enrolled ophthalmopathy donors with moderate-to-severe activity, CAS ≥3, NOSPECS ≥4 and duration under 3 months. Other autoimmune diseases, uncontrolled infections, pregnancy or lactation ruled patients out of participation. Amplified TCR beta CDR3 regions were obtained using RNA transcripts as template. RT-PCR with HTBI primers came first, then second-round multiplex PCR. TCRdb re-called the multiplex PCR reads with MiXCR, one entry per CDR3 protein. Altogether some 520,000 distinct CDR3 sequences are present, 14% being singletons, with the ten largest covering about a tenth. The clonotype originates from a woman in her 30s with Graves' ophthalmopathy. Sample: blood.

CDR3 sequence reads: CSATPTSGEQYF. CDR3 bases: TGCAGTGCTACCCCGACTAGCGGCGAGCAGTACTTC. The chain couples TRBV20-1 to TRBJ2-7, with 9 bases aligning to TRBD2. Germline V gene sequence: CDR1 DFQATT, CDR2 SNEGSKA (reference sequence). This CDR3 has 12 residues. V lost 4 bases and J lost 6; bases outside the gene matches: 4.